This TCR beta chain was sequenced during a study of CD8 T cells in Susac syndrome. Study outcomes and limitations: The study recognized that its TCR sequencing and HLA analysis covered a relatively small number of individuals.

V lost 5 bases to trimming and J lost 0 bases; unmatched junction nucleotides: 11. The CDR3 spans 17 residues. CDR1 SGHTA and CDR2 FQGNSA come from the germline V gene. TCR beta sequences were obtained from blood CD8+ and CD4+ T cells. Both CD4+ and CD8+ T cells were negatively isolated, and TEMRA cells underwent FACS enrichment. As regards this clonotype: Its antigen is not known.

RNA, at roughly 0.5 to 1 ug, was reverse transcribed with random hexamers. Amplification of TCR beta CDR3 by immunoSEQ multiplex PCR spanned 54 Vbeta and 13 Jbeta. One entry per CDR3 protein results from TCRdb running MiXCR on the immunoSEQ multiplex PCR reads. The table lists roughly 200,000 distinct CDR3 sequences, roughly 94% of them singletons. This chain connects TRBV7-2 to TRBJ2-3; 7 nucleotides agree with TRBD2. Source material: CD4+ T cells from PBMCs. This sequence originates from a human donor with multiple sclerosis. In nucleotides, the CDR3 is TGTGCCAGCAGCCCGGGGGAGGGGATAACTAGCACAGATACGCAGTATTTT. It is translated as CASSPGEGITSTDTQYF.